Listed here is a single T cell receptor (beta chain). Its antigen specificity is not known. No much larger clonotype is one base removed from it; base qualities were not supplied. The data are from a study of blood T cell repertoires in COVID-19 (dated by TCRdb to about 2020). The study in broad terms: Collaborator samples came from the United States, Italy and Spain and covered acute and convalescent phases of COVID-19. The samples were drawn from two sources: the first 160 participants of the ongoing ImmuneRACE study, and 1,200 or so subjects contributed by 6 global collaborators. A freely available public database, intended as a resource for researchers studying the immune response to SARS-CoV-2, is where the repertoires were released. Where available, HLA class I and class II types were obtained from metadata supplied by the sample provider rather than from assay-based typing. The prospective study material was composed of cDNA or gDNA derived from T cells, B-cell-depleted T cells, or PBMCs. The sample metadata nearly always contained a de-identified subject ID, COVID-19 status, age in years and sex. Deeply sampled blood TCRbeta repertoires from subjects exposed to, actively infected with, or recovered from COVID-19 were included in the dataset.

Beyond this particular receptor, the publication reports: Clinical and demographic metadata were provided uncurated, with the amount varying by source and participant.

Whole blood was collected in K2EDTA tubes by collaborating institutions according to the institutions' own protocols. For TCRbeta analysis, collaborators shipped samples as frozen whole blood, isolated PBMCs, or DNA extracted from either of those sample types. TCRbeta CDR3 regions were amplified from genomic DNA by means of the immunoSEQ Assay, a bias-controlled multiplex PCR. The authors' analysis ran thus. The number of nucleated cells in each sample was estimated by amplification of reference gene primers within the assay. To quantify the absolute abundance of each unique TCRbeta CDR3 rearrangement, sequence reads were collapsed and filtered. For each sample, productive Simpson clonality was calculated as the square root of Simpson's diversity index across productive rearrangements. The table comes from immuneACCESS by way of TCRdb, which keeps in-frame sequences with V and J called. Part of the clones is missing from these tables; in studies checked, under half for an unresolved V gene and the rest for unknown reasons. That table furnishes V, J and clone size, whereas the DNA furnished D and trimming. The sample table holds approximately 200,000 clones, of which approximately 89% were seen once. The ten largest clones represent 3.5% to 4.5% of the sample.

The clonotype comes from a woman under 40 with acute or convalescent COVID-19. The sequencing input was peripheral blood.

The encoded CDR3 is CASSPDRTNQPQHF. The sequence in DNA is TGTGCCAGCTCACCAGACAGGACCAATCAGCCCCAGCATTTT. Here the chain combines TRBV18 and TRBJ1-5, with TRBD1 perhaps the D gene, on 6 matching bases. Looking up the germline V gene yields CDR1 KGHSH and CDR2 LQKENI. V loses 2 bases of germline sequence and J loses 3 bases, and the interval between the two ends is 8 bases. The CDR3 runs 14 residues from the cysteine to the phenylalanine. Only the CDR3 portion is preserved as DNA: 42 bases, with reading frame beginning at the first base.